This T cell receptor beta chain was profiled in a study of blood T cell repertoires in COVID-19. Overall study: Some COVID-19 samples were acute and others convalescent; all came from the United States, Italy and Spain.

This table comes from immunoSEQ multiplex PCR, and its TCRdb copy is limited to in-frame clones, with some not included. The table includes 160,000 or so clones, more than 70% detected once. V lost 4 bases, J lost 7 bases, and 20 bases lay in between. Germline V gives CDR1 SGHNT, CDR2 YYREEE (reference sequence). The CDR3 runs to 15 residues. This receptor was obtained from a man between 60 and 70 years old with acute or convalescent COVID-19. What was sequenced was peripheral blood. The rearrangement uses TRBV5-4 and TRBJ1-1; weak D call: TRBD1 (5 bases). The CDR3 here is CASSPGAGDWVEAFF. The CDR3, as DNA: TGTGCCAGCAGCCCTGGAGCTGGGGACTGGGTTGAAGCTTTCTTT.